The rows below give T cell receptor beta chains drawn from one sample of a study of T cells after yellow fever vaccination. TCRdb re-called the 5' RACE reads with MiXCR, one entry per CDR3 protein. The table includes approximately 300,000 distinct CDR3 sequences, approximately 13% detected once. Sequenced material: CD4+ T cells sorted from PBMCs, taken 45 days after the yellow fever booster vaccination. These receptors all come from a man aged 25 to 40 who received the YFV17D yellow fever vaccine. Each CDR3 is given with its conserved first and last residue. Size is omitted from some rows. Given values are once, few, many or a class for expanded clones.

CDR3 protein: CANRQGGEQYF
J gene: TRBJ2-7
V gene: TRBV19
clone size: .
CDR3 length: 11

CDR3 protein: CASSLTSGNKEQYF
J gene: TRBJ2-7
V gene: TRBV12-3/TRBV12-4
clone size: few
CDR3 length: 14

CDR3 protein: CRLGPRGSEQFF
J gene: TRBJ2-1
V gene: TRBV20-1
clone size: few
CDR3 length: 12

CDR3 protein: CASSTDSGSLNTGELFF
J gene: TRBJ2-2
V gene: TRBV11-2
clone size: .
CDR3 length: 17

CDR3 protein: CATRTGGPDTQYF
J gene: TRBJ2-3
V gene: TRBV24-1
clone size: .
CDR3 length: 13

CDR3 protein: CASSLGDRTQYF
J gene: TRBJ2-5
V gene: TRBV12-3/TRBV12-4
clone size: few
CDR3 length: 12

CDR3 protein: CASGTSMFEQFF
J gene: TRBJ2-1
V gene: TRBV6-2/TRBV6-3
clone size: .
CDR3 length: 12

CDR3 protein: CASSGKPGTPSKIGTQYF
J gene: TRBJ2-5
V gene: TRBV5-1
clone size: .
CDR3 length: 18

CDR3 protein: CASSFQRYEQYF
J gene: TRBJ2-7
V gene: TRBV5-6
clone size: .
CDR3 length: 12

CDR3 protein: CASSQMSKTSYEQYF
J gene: TRBJ2-7
V gene: TRBV3-1
clone size: .
CDR3 length: 15

CDR3 protein: CASSLEGLGQGQYF
J gene: TRBJ2-3
V gene: TRBV7-2
clone size: .
CDR3 length: 14

CDR3 protein: CASSPQLAASAYEQYF
J gene: TRBJ2-7
V gene: TRBV27
clone size: few
CDR3 length: 16

CDR3 protein: CSVERRGTGSGYTF
J gene: TRBJ1-2
V gene: TRBV29-1
clone size: few
CDR3 length: 14

CDR3 protein: CASSPLTSRGETQYF
J gene: TRBJ2-5
V gene: TRBV5-1
clone size: few
CDR3 length: 15

CDR3 protein: CASSPAWDRGKETQYF
J gene: TRBJ2-5
V gene: TRBV11-3
clone size: .
CDR3 length: 16

CDR3 protein: CSASASRAETQYF
J gene: TRBJ2-5
V gene: TRBV20-1
clone size: .
CDR3 length: 13

CDR3 protein: CASSLYGGSLATQYF
J gene: TRBJ2-5
V gene: TRBV7-2
clone size: few
CDR3 length: 15

CDR3 protein: CASSRTGENTEAFF
J gene: TRBJ1-1
V gene: TRBV12-3/TRBV12-4
clone size: few
CDR3 length: 14

CDR3 protein: CASSLGTSGRGLETQYF
J gene: TRBJ2-5
V gene: TRBV7-6
clone size: few
CDR3 length: 17

CDR3 protein: CASSQGRETQYF
J gene: TRBJ2-5
V gene: TRBV14
clone size: many
CDR3 length: 12

CDR3 protein: CSARFLVGEQYF
J gene: TRBJ2-7
V gene: TRBV20-1
clone size: many
CDR3 length: 12

CDR3 protein: CSATGLTGRDTEAFF
J gene: TRBJ1-1
V gene: TRBV20-1
clone size: .
CDR3 length: 15

CDR3 protein: CASSPEVTGVNEQFF
J gene: TRBJ2-1
V gene: TRBV18
clone size: .
CDR3 length: 15

CDR3 protein: CASSGRLPGGTNEKLFF
J gene: TRBJ1-4
V gene: TRBV7-8
clone size: .
CDR3 length: 17

CDR3 protein: CAIRVEGNTGELFF
J gene: TRBJ2-2
V gene: TRBV10-3
clone size: few
CDR3 length: 14

CDR3 protein: CASSQPGYEQYF
J gene: TRBJ2-7
V gene: TRBV3-1
clone size: .
CDR3 length: 12

CDR3 protein: CASSVTSGTYNEQFF
J gene: TRBJ2-1
V gene: TRBV7-2
clone size: few
CDR3 length: 15

CDR3 protein: CATRFRERGYNEQFF
J gene: TRBJ2-1
V gene: TRBV24-1
clone size: few
CDR3 length: 15

CDR3 protein: CASSLYGAALSTDTQYF
J gene: TRBJ2-3
V gene: TRBV7-3
clone size: few
CDR3 length: 17

CDR3 protein: CASCGQRNEKLFF
J gene: TRBJ1-4
V gene: TRBV28
clone size: few
CDR3 length: 13

CDR3 protein: CATFNRGANTGELFF
J gene: TRBJ2-2
V gene: TRBV7-9
clone size: few
CDR3 length: 15

CDR3 protein: CASSPGTDNQETQYF
J gene: TRBJ2-5
V gene: TRBV5-1
clone size: .
CDR3 length: 15

CDR3 protein: CASSLGYRVGGKNVLTDNEQFF
J gene: TRBJ2-1
V gene: TRBV5-1
clone size: .
CDR3 length: 22

CDR3 protein: CASSPDRIRGAQYF
J gene: TRBJ2-5
V gene: TRBV6-1
clone size: few
CDR3 length: 14

CDR3 protein: CASSPDPSSYNEQFF
J gene: TRBJ2-1
V gene: TRBV5-1
clone size: few
CDR3 length: 15

CDR3 protein: CASRRSGANVLTF
J gene: TRBJ2-6
V gene: TRBV4-3
clone size: few
CDR3 length: 13

CDR3 protein: CASSQDFGGPVSYNEQFF
J gene: TRBJ2-1
V gene: TRBV4-2
clone size: .
CDR3 length: 18

CDR3 protein: CASSLGVRGGQETQYF
J gene: TRBJ2-5
V gene: TRBV5-4
clone size: few
CDR3 length: 16

CDR3 protein: CASLGSQETQYF
J gene: TRBJ2-5
V gene: TRBV11-2
clone size: .
CDR3 length: 12

CDR3 protein: CASSVGGTYTGELFF
J gene: TRBJ2-2
V gene: TRBV9
clone size: .
CDR3 length: 15

CDR3 protein: CSAGHGPYEQYF
J gene: TRBJ2-7
V gene: TRBV29-1
clone size: many
CDR3 length: 12

CDR3 protein: CASSIQGGEQYF
J gene: TRBJ2-7
V gene: TRBV12-3/TRBV12-4
clone size: few
CDR3 length: 12

CDR3 protein: CASSLETNTGELFF
J gene: TRBJ2-2
V gene: TRBV7-3
clone size: .
CDR3 length: 14

CDR3 protein: CASSYVVYAQYF
J gene: TRBJ2-3
V gene: TRBV6-2/TRBV6-3
clone size: .
CDR3 length: 12

CDR3 protein: CASSQDGSVAAYEQYF
J gene: TRBJ2-7
V gene: TRBV3-1
clone size: few
CDR3 length: 16

CDR3 protein: CASSFLQGYNEQFF
J gene: TRBJ2-1
V gene: TRBV6-2/TRBV6-3
clone size: .
CDR3 length: 14

CDR3 protein: CAWSVLTDRLPGEQYF
J gene: TRBJ2-7
V gene: TRBV30
clone size: .
CDR3 length: 16

CDR3 protein: CASSQLRVSYNEQFF
J gene: TRBJ2-1
V gene: TRBV4-3
clone size: few
CDR3 length: 15

CDR3 protein: CASSFGRETQYF
J gene: TRBJ2-5
V gene: TRBV12-3/TRBV12-4
clone size: many
CDR3 length: 12

CDR3 protein: CASSLKGGEQFF
J gene: TRBJ2-1
V gene: TRBV3-1
clone size: few
CDR3 length: 12

CDR3 protein: CASSTPGSWETQYF
J gene: TRBJ2-5
V gene: TRBV7-8
clone size: .
CDR3 length: 14